In its sample, the clone carrying this T cell receptor beta chain was seen a few times. What it binds is unknown. This CDR3 has 14 residues. CDR1 and CDR2 from the germline V gene are SQVTM and ANQGSEA. V lost 5 bases to trimming and J lost 12 bases, with 24 bases between them. TCRdb re-called the 5' RACE reads through MiXCR, storing one row per CDR3 protein. The sample includes hundreds of thousands of distinct CDR3 sequences, 20% to 25% of them seen just once. This entry comes from a study of T cells after yellow fever vaccination. Across the whole study: With SMART-Seq v4 Ultra Low Input, the fractions containing low cell numbers were prepared. Findings of the study overall: Booster sampling recovered most clones from primary vaccination (approximately 97% CD4, around 88% CD8). Contaminating bulk clonotypes could be abundant in FACS-sorted repertoires. Across the CD4 and CD8 compartments, a small share of clonotypes was present in both.

The genes are TRBV29-1 and TRBJ2-3; D remains unclear. Source: PBMCs, taken about 21 days after the first yellow fever vaccination. This clonotype was sampled from a man aged 18-30 years who received the YFV17D yellow fever vaccine. This chain's CDR3 is CSVTPRGVGTDQYF. In nucleotides, the CDR3 is TGCAGCGTTACCCCCAGAGGAGTTGGCACCGATCAGTATTTT.